The 26 T cell receptor beta chains below all came from one sample that was sequenced in a study of blood T cell repertoires in COVID-19. Profiled with immunoSEQ multiplex PCR; TCRdb holds only in-frame clones, not every one. The profile shows fewer than 450,000 clones, about 90% of them singletons. Sequences were obtained from peripheral blood. The receptors stem from a young woman who had recovered from COVID-19.

The chain combines TRBV5-5 with TRBJ2-3, with a weak D call TRBD1 (5 bases). V dropped 2 bases and J dropped 2 bases, with 12 bases sitting between them. The CDR3 covers 15 residues. Looked up from germline, CDR1 is SGHKS and CDR2 is YYEKEE (reference sequence). The CDR3 nucleotides are TGTGCCAGCAGCTTTGACCCAGGGCCCACAGATACGCAGTATTTT. Protein: CASSFDPGPTDTQYF.

This chain connects TRBV5-5 to TRBJ1-6; D possibly corresponds to TRBD1 (5 bases). The CDR3 spans 15 residues. Between the trimmed V and J ends, which lost 6 bases and 5 bases, there was a span of 15 bases. Germline assignment: CDR1 SGHKS and CDR2 YYEKEE (reference sequence). The CDR3 sequence is CASTRTRLDNSPLHF. The CDR3 DNA reads TGTGCCAGCACCCGGACACGCCTGGATAATTCACCCCTCCACTTT. Complete variable domain (other parts from reference TRBV5-5 and TRBJ1-6): DAGVTQSPTHLIKTRGQQVTLRCSPISGHKSVSWYQQVLGQGPQFIFQYYEKEERGRGNFPDRFSARQFPNYSSELNVNALLLGDSALYLCASTRTRLDNSPLHFGNGTRLTVT.

The chain is built from TRBV11-2 and TRBJ1-2; a weak D match, TRBD1 (6 bases). Trimming cost V 5 bases and J 4 bases, with 17 bases left between them. The CDR3 has 15 residues. Germline-derived CDR1 and CDR2 are SGHAT and FQNNGV. The CDR3 nucleotides are TGTGCCAGCAGCCCAGTCCGGGGGGCCGGCTATGGCTACACCTTC. It translates to CASSPVRGAGYGYTF.

The rearrangement joins TRBV9 to TRBJ2-3, with D perhaps matching TRBD2 (5 bases). The CDR3 spans 16 residues. Trimming shortened V by 0 bases and J by 6 bases, and 17 bases separated the two germline ends. Germline V gene sequence: CDR1 SGDLS, CDR2 YYNGEE. This chain's CDR3 is CASSVGGLGGVDTQYF. CDR3 nucleotides: TGTGCCAGCAGCGTAGGTGGACTCGGTGGGGTGGATACGCAGTATTTT.

The rearrangement joins TRBV5-5 to TRBJ2-7, with 7 bases matching TRBD2. V was pared by 4 bases and J by 3 bases, with 7 bases of the junction left unmatched. The CDR3 consists of 14 residues. Germline assignment: CDR1 SGHKS and CDR2 YYEKEE (reference sequence). CDR3 residues: CASSRGGLDYEQYV. For the CDR3, the DNA is TGTGCCAGCAGCCGCGGAGGACTAGACTACGAGCAGTACGTC.

V gene TRBV28 combines with J gene TRBJ1-2; TRBD1 aligns across 7 bases. The V and J ends lost 3 bases and 8 bases, in that order; junction bases with no gene match: 9. This CDR3 is built from 14 residues. Germline assignment: CDR1 MDHEN and CDR2 SYDVKM. The CDR3 reads CASSLGWDSRGYTF. CDR3 DNA sequence: TGTGCCAGCAGTTTGGGCTGGGACAGTCGCGGCTACACCTTC.

This clone was observed a single time. The genes are TRBV7-9 and TRBJ2-1; TRBD2 matches at 8 bases. With V trimmed by 6 bases and J by 3 bases, 4 bases remained unmatched. The CDR3 runs 14 residues. Germline V gives CDR1 SEHNR, CDR2 FQNEAQ (reference sequence). The CDR3 spells CASSPLAGYNEQFF. CDR3 nucleotides: TGTGCCAGCAGTCCTCTAGCGGGCTACAATGAGCAGTTCTTC.

V usage is TRBV2 and J usage is TRBJ1-5, with 9 bases matching TRBD1. The CDR3 sequence is 14 residues long. In germline, CDR1 is SNHLY, CDR2 FYNNEI. V was clipped by 6 bases and J by 6 bases; unmatched bases: 6. CDR3 sequence reads: CASRVGQGSQPQHF. The DNA of the CDR3 is TGTGCCAGCAGAGTTGGACAGGGGAGTCAGCCCCAGCATTTT.

The chain carries TRBV15 and TRBJ1-2; possibly TRBD1 for D (5 bases). The CDR3 totals 16 residues. V was clipped by 3 bases and J by 0 bases, with 14 bases between them. Germline CDR1 and CDR2: LNHNV and YYDKDF (reference sequence). The CDR3 loop reads CATSSLTESSNYGYTF. CDR3 nucleotide sequence: TGTGCCACCAGCAGCCTGACAGAAAGTTCTAACTATGGCTACACCTTC.

This chain uses TRBV7-6 with TRBJ2-2; maybe TRBD1 (6 bases). Germline V gene data show CDR1 as SGHVS and CDR2 as FNYEAQ. This CDR3 region has 14 residues. V lost 1 base, J lost 6 bases, and 9 bases lay in between. The CDR3 loop is CASSLVRGAGELFF. CDR3 in DNA: TGTGCCAGCAGCTTAGTCAGGGGCGCCGGGGAGCTGTTTTTT.

V is TRBV7-2 and J is TRBJ2-3; D unclear. V dropped 6 bases and J dropped 0 bases, with 10 bases sitting between them. This CDR3 has 14 amino acids. Germline CDR1 reads SGHTA; CDR2 reads FQGNSA. The CDR3 nucleotides read TGTGCCAGCAGGGTCACCGGTAGCACAGATACGCAGTATTTT. Encoded protein: CASRVTGSTDTQYF.

The genes are TRBV7-2 and TRBJ2-3; TRBD1 might be the D (6 bases). The CDR3 covers 13 residues. CDR1 SGHTA and CDR2 FQGNSA come from the germline V gene. The V end was cut by 1 base, the J end by 6 bases, with 8 bases between. The DNA for the CDR3 is TGTGCCAGCAGCTTAGTTCAGGGGGATACGCAGTATTTT. It encodes CASSLVQGDTQYF.

V usage is TRBV27 and J usage is TRBJ1-1; D possibly corresponds to TRBD1 (5 bases). V was shortened by 6 bases and J by 5 bases, with 25 bases between the two germline ends. The CDR3 runs 17 residues. Germline assignment: CDR1 MNHEY and CDR2 SMNVEV (reference sequence). The chain's CDR3 is CASRMGGGQGAMTEAFF. The CDR3 DNA follows: TGTGCCAGCAGGATGGGCGGAGGGCAGGGCGCGATGACTGAAGCTTTCTTT.

The rearrangement uses TRBV19 and TRBJ1-5, with 9 bases identical to TRBD1. The CDR3 has 13 amino acids. The junction had 6 bases not matched to a gene; V was cut back by 7 bases and J by 8 bases. Germline lookup yields CDR1 LNHDA and CDR2 SQIVND (reference sequence). CDR3 nucleotides: TGTGCCAGTACCTCGGACAGGGGTGAGCCCCAGCATTTT. This gives the protein CASTSDRGEPQHF. The entire variable domain, with the rest obtained from reference TRBV19 and TRBJ1-5, is as follows: DGGITQSPKYLFRKEGQNVTLSCEQNLNHDAMYWYRQDPGQGLRLIYYSQIVNDFQKGDIAEGYSVSREKKESFPLTVTSAQKNPTAFYLCASTSDRGEPQHFGDGTRLSIL.

This clone has a single count. The chain employs TRBV24-1 and TRBJ1-2, with D maybe TRBD1 (5 bases). V lost 4 bases, J lost 4 bases, and 15 bases lay in between. The CDR3 has 15 residues. The germline V gene has CDR1 KGHDR and CDR2 SFDVKD. CDR3 DNA sequence: TGTGCCACCAGTGACCACTCCGGGGGACTCTATGGCTACACCTTC. Translation: CATSDHSGGLYGYTF.

V usage is TRBV7-8 and J usage is TRBJ1-2, with 7 bases lining up with TRBD1. The CDR3 consists of 17 residues. Germline V gene lookup returns CDR1 SGHVS and CDR2 FQNEAQ. Trimming cost V 4 bases and J 3 bases; bases outside gene matches: 14. CDR3 in DNA: TGTGCCAGCAGCTCACGAAAAGCAGGGGGGAAGGACTATGGCTACACCTTC. This encodes CASSSRKAGGKDYGYTF.

CDR3 region: CASSANPRGTEAFF. The DNA of the CDR3 is TGTGCCAGCAGTGCCAACCCGCGGGGCACTGAAGCTTTCTTT. This chain joins TRBV25-1 and TRBJ1-1; D is ambiguous. Germline lookup yields CDR1 MGHDK and CDR2 SYGVNS. Trimming stripped 4 bases from V and 4 bases from J, with 13 bases between. The CDR3 runs to 14 residues.

This chain joins TRBV27 and TRBJ2-1; the match to TRBD2 covers 7 bases. This CDR3 comprises 15 residues. J was trimmed by 4 bases and V by 2 bases; bases with no gene match: 5. CDR1 is MNHEY, CDR2 SMNVEV, per germline (reference sequence). CDR3 region: CASSLQRDRYNEQFF. The CDR3 nucleotides are TGTGCCAGCAGTTTACAGCGGGATCGATACAATGAGCAGTTCTTC.

This clone was found once. The chain recombines TRBV5-8 with TRBJ2-1; 9 nucleotides agree with TRBD2. CDR1 and CDR2 from the germline V gene are SGHTS and YDEGEE. V was pared by 5 bases and J by 10 bases, with 7 bases of the junction left unmatched. The length of the CDR3 is 13 residues. CDR3 sequence reads: CASSTLSGREQFF. DNA of the CDR3: TGTGCCAGCAGTACCCTAAGCGGGAGGGAGCAGTTCTTC.

The genes are TRBV2 and TRBJ1-2; TRBD1 is a possible D gene (6 bases). V was cut by 4 bases and J by 2 bases, with 11 bases left in between. Germline V CDR1 and CDR2: SNHLY, FYNNEI. The CDR3 extends over 14 amino acids. The CDR3 loop is CASSVERGNYGYTF. CDR3 sequence (DNA): TGTGCCAGCAGTGTCGAGAGGGGGAACTATGGCTACACCTTC.

The chain is built from TRBV6-6 and TRBJ1-5, with 10 bases that match TRBD1. The CDR3 sequence is 15 residues long. Germline V gene data show CDR1 as MNHNY and CDR2 as SVGAGI (reference sequence). V trimming: 6 bases; J trimming: 7 bases; junction bases outside the gene matches: 9. Here the CDR3 DNA reads TGTGCCAGCAGCCTCGGGACAGGGGTTTCGCAGCCCCAGCATTTT. It specifies CASSLGTGVSQPQHF.

This sequence joins TRBV13 and TRBJ2-1; D is perhaps TRBD1 (6 bases). Per germline, CDR1 PRHDT and CDR2 FYEKMQ (reference sequence). The V end lost 6 bases, the J end lost 4 bases, and 13 bases lay between the germline ends. The CDR3 consists of 14 residues. The CDR3 nucleotides are TGTGCCAGCAGAAAGACAGGAGAGTACAATGAGCAGTTCTTC. Translation: CASRKTGEYNEQFF.

The chain is built from TRBV5-6 and TRBJ1-1, with D unclear. V was cut by 4 bases and J by 0 bases, with 13 bases left in between. The CDR3 is 15 residues long. Germline CDR1 reads SGHDT; CDR2 reads YYEEEE. The CDR3 nucleotides are TGTGCCAGCAGCCCTACCGAGGGCATGAACACTGAAGCTTTCTTT. Amino acid sequence: CASSPTEGMNTEAFF.

The J gene is TRBJ1-1, the V gene TRBV6-5, with D uncertain. The CDR3 is made up of 16 amino acids. The V gene's germline CDR1 is MNHEY and CDR2 SVGAGI. Deletions cut 0 bases from V and 2 bases from J, with 13 bases between. The DNA of the CDR3 is TGTGCCAGCAGTTACTCGATGGGCAGCCTAAACACTGAAGCTTTCTTT. Residues: CASSYSMGSLNTEAFF.

This chain joins TRBV5-6 and TRBJ2-7; possible D gene TRBD2, 6 bases. The V end was cut by 2 bases, the J end by 7 bases, with 13 bases between. Germline CDR1 is SGHDT and CDR2 is YYEEEE. The CDR3 is 13 amino acids. The DNA for the CDR3 is TGTGCCAGCAGCTTAGGTCTAGCGATTGAGCAGTACGTC. Residues: CASSLGLAIEQYV.

The chain links TRBV4-1 to TRBJ2-7; possibly TRBD1 for D (5 bases). Per germline, CDR1 MGHRA and CDR2 YSYEKL. V lost 4 bases to trimming and J lost 1 base, with 17 bases between them. The CDR3 consists of 16 residues. In nucleotides, the CDR3 is TGCGCCAGCAGCCCGGACACCGGACAACTTTCCTACGAGCAGTACGTC. Its protein is CASSPDTGQLSYEQYV.